This TCR beta chain appears in the sequencing data of a study of blood T cells in healthy people across ages. Overall study findings and caveats: Samples with more naive T cells showed higher observed beta diversity. Diversity was estimated from one million T cells, and these estimates were considered underestimates.

Drawing of peripheral blood yielded roughly 9.8 milliliters from each donor. V was clipped by 5 bases and J by 7 bases; unmatched bases: 12. Germline CDR1 and CDR2: SGHRS and YFSETQ. The CDR3 is made up of 14 amino acids. Through a sample-barcoded 5' primer and a J-beta primer mix, a second PCR was run for roughly 6 to 11 cycles. TCRdb recomputed calls from the 5' RACE reads with MiXCR, one row per CDR3 protein. The table includes 1.5 million to 2 million distinct CDR3 sequences, roughly 30% detected once. Concerning this clonotype itself: The antigen remains unidentified. A read error may explain this, as a much larger clone is one base away.

The sequence was collected from a woman in her twenties or thirties in good health. The J gene is TRBJ2-7, the V gene TRBV5-1, with 7 positions matching TRBD1. The sequenced sample consisted of blood. The CDR3 DNA sequence: TGCGCCAGCAGGCCGGGACAGTTCGGGAATGAGCAGTACTTC. Its protein product is CASRPGQFGNEQYF.